These T cell receptor beta chains were read from a single sample in a study of blood T cells in healthy people across ages. TCRdb ran MiXCR on the 5' RACE reads and lists one entry per CDR3 protein. The sample yields about a million distinct CDR3 sequences, roughly 50% seen once. Sequencing was performed on blood. Receptors originate from a woman aged 55-69 years in good health. Both conserved end residues are part of each CDR3. The D gene is left open where the match is weak. A row's size may be missing; if present it is once, few, many or a size class.

14 | TRBJ2-7 | TRBD2 | - | TRBV2 | TGTACCAGCAGCGGGACTAGCGGGACTTACGAGCAGTACTTC | CTSSGTSGTYEQYF
15 | TRBJ2-1 | - | - | TRBV2 | TGTGCCAGCAGTCTGGTACAGGGCTCCTACAATGAGCAGTTCTTC | CASSLVQGSYNEQFF
15 | TRBJ1-1 | - | - | TRBV27 | TGTGCCAGCAGAAAAAGTACCAGGGTTAATACTGAAGCTTTCTTT | CASRKSTRVNTEAFF
13 | TRBJ1-2 | - | - | TRBV12-3/TRBV12-4 | TGTGCCAGCAGTCGGACGGTATACTATGGCTACACCTTC | CASSRTVYYGYTF
16 | TRBJ2-3 | - | few | TRBV7-2 | TGTGCCAGCAGCTTAGGAGTAAGGGGACGGATAGATACGCAGTATTTT | CASSLGVRGRIDTQYF
21 | TRBJ2-1 | TRBD2 | few | TRBV12-3/TRBV12-4 | TGTGCCAGCAGTTTACGTTGGCTAGCGGGAGGTAGGGGAAGCTCCTACAATGAGCAGTTCTTC | CASSLRWLAGGRGSSYNEQFF
16 | TRBJ2-1 | - | - | TRBV24-1 | TGTGCCACCAGTGACACCCGGAGCTACGTCTACAATGAGCAGTTCTTC | CATSDTRSYVYNEQFF
14 | TRBJ1-6 | - | - | TRBV21-1 | TGTGCCAGCAGCAAAAGGGTCAATAATTCACCCCTCCACTTT | CASSKRVNNSPLHF
15 | TRBJ2-5 | TRBD2 | - | TRBV7-2 | TGTGCCAGCAGCTTAGGGGGGGGACTAGCGGGAGAGCAGTACTTC | CASSLGGGLAGEQYF
13 | TRBJ2-7 | - | - | TRBV6-1 | TGTGCCAGCAGTGACCGGGACAATTACGAGCAGTACTTC | CASSDRDNYEQYF
15 | TRBJ2-5 | TRBD2 | - | TRBV4-1 | TGCGCCGGGGCCCAGACTAGCGCGAGAGGGGAGACCCAGTACTTC | CAGAQTSARGETQYF
20 | TRBJ2-7 | TRBD2 | - | TRBV15 | TGTGCCACCAGCAGAGACTCCTTAGGGGATCCGGGACTAGCGGCCGACGAGCAGTACTTC | CATSRDSLGDPGLAADEQYF
18 | TRBJ2-7 | - | - | TRBV18 | TGTGCCAGCTCACCACCGAACTTGGCGACAGGGAGGCCCTACGAGCAGTACTTC | CASSPPNLATGRPYEQYF
14 | TRBJ2-7 | - | - | TRBV20-1 | TGCAGTGTAAAAAGGAGGGGGAGTAATTACGAGCAGTACTTC | CSVKRRGSNYEQYF
14 | TRBJ2-5 | - | - | TRBV27 | TGTGCCAGCAGTAGAATGTGGGGTCAAGAGACCCAGTACTTC | CASSRMWGQETQYF
15 | TRBJ2-7 | TRBD1 | - | TRBV6-6 | TGTGCCAGCAGTTACTTGGGGACAGGCGACTACGAGCAGTACTTC | CASSYLGTGDYEQYF
15 | TRBJ2-3 | TRBD2 | - | TRBV5-1 | TGCGCCAGCAGCCTGGGACTAGGCAGGACAGATACGCAGTATTTT | CASSLGLGRTDTQYF
14 | TRBJ2-7 | - | few | TRBV4-1 | TGCGCCAGCAGCCTCCGGACGGAAACCTACGAGCAGTACTTC | CASSLRTETYEQYF
15 | TRBJ1-1 | - | - | TRBV28 | TGTGCCAGCAGATATCAAGGGGGAGAGCATACTGAAGCTTTCTTT | CASRYQGGEHTEAFF
16 | TRBJ2-3 | - | - | TRBV7-9 | TGTGCCAGCAGCTCACGGGGTAGTGCGGGGACGAATACGCAGTATTTT | CASSSRGSAGTNTQYF
15 | TRBJ1-1 | TRBD1 | once | TRBV5-4 | TGTGCCAGCAGCTTGGCCAGGGGGTGGTACACTGAAGCTTTCTTT | CASSLARGWYTEAFF
17 | TRBJ2-5 | TRBD2 | once | TRBV3-1 | TGTGCCAGCAGCCAGACCCTGACTAGCGGGGCAAAAGAGACCCAGTACTTC | CASSQTLTSGAKETQYF
16 | TRBJ2-4 | TRBD2 | few | TRBV28 | TGTGCCAGCCTCCCATTCGATGCTAGCGGGAGTGACATTCAGTACTTC | CASLPFDASGSDIQYF
14 | TRBJ2-3 | - | - | TRBV11-2 | TGTGCCAGCAGCCCCCAGGTGGGAGGAGATACGCAGTATTTT | CASSPQVGGDTQYF
14 | TRBJ2-1 | - | few | TRBV27 | TGTGCCAGCAGTCCCCAAGGACATTCCAATGAGCAGTTCTTC | CASSPQGHSNEQFF
13 | TRBJ2-6 | - | - | TRBV30 | TGTGCCTGGGCAGAGGCTGGGGCCAACGTCCTGACTTTC | CAWAEAGANVLTF
14 | TRBJ1-2 | - | - | TRBV7-2 | TGTGCCAGCAGCTTAGGACAGGAAAGCCTTGGCTACACCTTC | CASSLGQESLGYTF
12 | TRBJ1-4 | - | - | TRBV30 | TGTGCCTGGAGTATGAGACAGGAAAAACTGTTTTTT | CAWSMRQEKLFF
16 | TRBJ2-3 | - | few | TRBV6-5 | TGTGCCAGCAGGCGGAGCGGCGGCTCTAGCACAGATACGCAGTATTTT | CASRRSGGSSTDTQYF
19 | TRBJ2-7 | TRBD2 | - | TRBV10-3 | TGTGCCATCAGTGAGCCCCAAAGGACTAGTCCCTCCTTATCCTACGAGCAGTACTTC | CAISEPQRTSPSLSYEQYF
14 | TRBJ2-1 | TRBD1 | few | TRBV4-1 | TGCGCCAGCAGCAACCCGGGACAGAATGGTGAGCAGTTCTTC | CASSNPGQNGEQFF
11 | TRBJ1-4 | - | - | TRBV28 | TGTGCCAGCAGGCTACAAGAAAAACTGTTTTTT | CASRLQEKLFF
16 | TRBJ2-4 | TRBD1 | - | TRBV6-6 | TGTGCCAGCAATTACCAGGGGGACAGGGGGCTTTACCAGCAGTACTTC | CASNYQGDRGLYQQYF
19 | TRBJ2-1 | TRBD2 | - | TRBV4-3 | TGCGCCAGCAGCCAATTAGGACTAGCGGGAGTCAGTTTCAGCAATGAGCAGTTCTTC | CASSQLGLAGVSFSNEQFF
14 | TRBJ1-5 | - | - | TRBV12-3/TRBV12-4 | TGTGCCAGCAGGGGGGGGAAAGGCAATCAGCCCCAGCATTTT | CASRGGKGNQPQHF
15 | TRBJ1-2 | - | few | TRBV4-2 | TGTGCCAGCAGCCAAGATTGGTTCGAGGCCTATGGCTACACCTTC | CASSQDWFEAYGYTF
14 | TRBJ2-3 | - | - | TRBV20-1 | TGCAGTGTATTGGGGCGGGGCGGGTCAGATACGCAGTATTTT | CSVLGRGGSDTQYF
15 | TRBJ2-5 | TRBD2 | - | TRBV2 | TGTGCCAGCAGTGGGGTGCGGGGGGCCTACAATGAGCAGTACTTC | CASSGVRGAYNEQYF
14 | TRBJ1-2 | TRBD1 | - | TRBV29-1 | TGCAACGTTGGAGAGACAGGGAACATCTATGGCTACACCTTC | CNVGETGNIYGYTF